The 15 T cell receptor beta chains given below trace back to one sample, sequenced in a study of vaccination effects on CD4 cells after COVID-19. Sequenced by immunoSEQ multiplex PCR; TCRdb stores in-frame clones only, minus some. This table has approximately 37,000 clones, 65% to 75% appearing once. No antigen has been identified for these receptors. The culture ran for approximately 9 days before CD4+ T cells were isolated. Vaccine administered to participants consisted of two doses of either BNT162b2 or mRNA-1273. The specimen comprised CD4+ T cells from PBMCs cultured without peptide, sampled after COVID-19 vaccination. All receptors come from a human donor who received a COVID-19 vaccine.

This clone has just a few counts. The chain is built from TRBV18 and TRBJ1-4; D unclear. Germline lookup yields CDR1 KGHSH and CDR2 LQKENI. V lost 4 bases to trimming and J lost 0 bases, with 6 bases between them. This CDR3 spans 14 amino acids. The CDR3, as DNA: TGTGCCAGCTCACTAGACGCAACTAATGAAAAACTGTTTTTT. Protein product: CASSLDATNEKLFF. Using reference TRBV18 and TRBJ1-4 for the parts outside the CDR3, the full variable domain is NAGVMQNPRHLVRRRGQEARLRCSPMKGHSHVYWYRQLPEEGLKFMVYLQKENIIDESGMPKERFSAEFPKEGPSILRIQQVVRGDSAAYFCASSLDATNEKLFFGSGTQLSVL.

This chain connects TRBV15 to TRBJ2-2, with 13 bases lining up with TRBD2. V dropped 0 bases and J dropped 6; count of bases not matched to a gene: 7. CDR1 is LNHNV, CDR2 YYDKDF, per germline (reference sequence). The CDR3 is 18 residues long. This CDR3 is CATSRDLPTSGGAGELFF. In DNA, the CDR3 is TGTGCCACCAGCAGAGATCTTCCAACTAGCGGGGGGGCCGGGGAGCTGTTTTTT. Together with reference TRBV15 and TRBJ2-2, the CDR3 gives the full variable domain: DAMVIQNPRYQVTQFGKPVTLSCSQTLNHNVMYWYQQKSSQAPKLLFHYYDKDFNNEADTPDNFQSRRPNTSFCFLDIRSPGLGDTAMYLCATSRDLPTSGGAGELFFGEGSRLTVL.

The chain combines TRBV6-1 with TRBJ1-4; no clear D gene. The CDR3 is made up of 12 amino acids. V lost 3 bases to trimming and J lost 7 bases, with 6 bases between them. The V gene's germline CDR1 is MNHNS and CDR2 SASEGT. CDR3 sequence: CASSDSSEKLFF. The CDR3 nucleotides are TGTGCCAGCAGTGATTCGAGTGAAAAACTGTTTTTT.

This clone was detected once. V gene TRBV12-5 combines with J gene TRBJ1-2; 10 bases agree with TRBD1. The V and J ends lost 2 bases and 14 bases, in that order; junction bases with no gene match: 11. The germline V gene has CDR1 LGHNT and CDR2 FRNRAP. There are 14 residues in the CDR3. The CDR3 sequence: CASGLIGTGDRLTF. CDR3 in DNA: TGTGCTAGTGGTTTGATTGGGACAGGGGACCGGCTGACCTTC.

The chain uses TRBV18 and TRBJ2-1; maybe TRBD2 (5 bases). The germline gives CDR1 KGHSH, CDR2 LQKENI. Trimming took 2 bases from V and 14 from J, leaving 13 bases between them. The CDR3 loop spans 12 amino acids. CDR3 DNA: TGTGCCAGCTCACCATTCGGAGGTCGTGAGTTCTTC. Its protein is CASSPFGGREFF.

The gene calls are TRBV6-5 and TRBJ1-6; no definite D call. CDR1 is MNHEY and CDR2 is SVGAGI in the germline V gene. V dropped 0 bases and J dropped 11 bases, with 17 bases sitting between them. There are 16 residues in the CDR3. The DNA of the CDR3 is TGTGCCAGCAGTTACTCGATAAGTCGGAGGGATGCACCCCTCCACTTT. This gives the protein CASSYSISRRDAPLHF.

This sequence joins TRBV3-1 (or the pseudogene TRBV3-2) and TRBJ2-6; 14 bases fit TRBD2. The CDR3 is made up of 17 amino acids. J gave up 2 bases and V 4 bases, and 1 base lay outside the gene matches. CDR1 is LGHDT, CDR2 YNNKEL, per germline (reference sequence). The CDR3 DNA is TGTGCCAGCAGCCCGGGACTAGCGGGAGCTGGGGCCAACGTCCTGACTTTC. Its translation: CASSPGLAGAGANVLTF.

This sequence joins TRBV2 and TRBJ1-1; D gene ambiguous. Germline assignment: CDR1 SNHLY and CDR2 FYNNEI. CDR3 length equals 13 residues. The V and J ends lost 1 base and 2 bases respectively, with 5 bases between them. CDR3 coding DNA: TGTGCCAGCAGTGAAGATGTTAACACTGAAGCTTTCTTT. This translates into CASSEDVNTEAFF.

This clone has only a few counts. V usage is TRBV10-3 and J usage is TRBJ1-2; D is unclear. CDR1 is ENHRY, CDR2 SYGVKD, per germline. V was shortened by 3 bases and J by 2 bases, with 4 bases between the two germline ends. This CDR3 has 12 amino acids. Written as DNA, the CDR3 is TGTGCCATCAGTGACGGCAACTATGGCTACACCTTC. Protein product: CAISDGNYGYTF.

This clone was seen a few times. The V call is TRBV5-1, the J call TRBJ1-1; D ambiguous. The CDR3 sequence is 14 residues long. V was pared by 4 bases and J by 0 bases, with 10 bases between. Germline V gene lookup returns CDR1 SGHRS and CDR2 YFSETQ. DNA of the CDR3: TGCGCCAGCAGCCCTAGTGAGTTGAACACTGAAGCTTTCTTT. This translates into CASSPSELNTEAFF.

This chain uses TRBV19 with TRBJ1-2, with D possibly TRBD1 on 5 matching bases. This CDR3 contains 15 residues. From germline, CDR1 is LNHDA and CDR2 SQIVND (reference sequence). The V end lost 3 bases, the J end lost 6 bases, and 17 bases lay between the germline ends. For the CDR3, the DNA is TGTGCCAGTAGTATTGTGGTTGACCGAGGGGATGGCTACACCTTC. Its protein product is CASSIVVDRGDGYTF.

The rearrangement links TRBV23-1 to TRBJ2-5, with D unclear. TRBV23-1 is an ORF, and what it does is uncertain. The CDR3 is 16 residues long. Trimming stripped 6 bases from V and 2 bases from J, with 19 bases between. CDR3 sequence (DNA): TGCGCCAGCAGGCGCCCTTACGCACGGGTGCAAGAGACCCAGTACTTC. It specifies CASRRPYARVQETQYF.

This chain joins TRBV5-4 and TRBJ1-3; D is uncertain. Trimming removed 4 bases from V and 0 bases from J, with 11 bases in between. Looked up from germline, CDR1 is SGHNT and CDR2 is YYREEE (reference sequence). The CDR3 is 15 amino acids. CDR3 region: CASSPDANSGNTIYF. Written as DNA, the CDR3 is TGTGCCAGCAGCCCGGACGCCAACTCTGGAAACACCATATATTTT.

The chain is built from TRBV5-1 and TRBJ2-1, with 10 bases aligning to TRBD2. J was trimmed by 4 bases and V by 2 bases; bases with no gene match: 3. The CDR3 extends over 15 amino acids. Germline V gives CDR1 SGHRS, CDR2 YFSETQ. The CDR3 protein is CASSFRLAGYNEQFF. The CDR3 nucleotides read TGCGCCAGCAGCTTTCGACTAGCGGGTTACAATGAGCAGTTCTTC.

This rearrangement joins TRBV27 to TRBJ1-1; weak D call: TRBD1 (5 bases). Trimming cost V 4 bases and J 7 bases, with 13 bases left between them. The length of the CDR3 is 13 residues. The V gene's germline CDR1 is MNHEY and CDR2 SMNVEV (reference sequence). The CDR3 coding sequence is TGTGCCAGCAGTTCGTCCAGGGTTGTTGAAGCTTTCTTT. It specifies CASSSSRVVEAFF.